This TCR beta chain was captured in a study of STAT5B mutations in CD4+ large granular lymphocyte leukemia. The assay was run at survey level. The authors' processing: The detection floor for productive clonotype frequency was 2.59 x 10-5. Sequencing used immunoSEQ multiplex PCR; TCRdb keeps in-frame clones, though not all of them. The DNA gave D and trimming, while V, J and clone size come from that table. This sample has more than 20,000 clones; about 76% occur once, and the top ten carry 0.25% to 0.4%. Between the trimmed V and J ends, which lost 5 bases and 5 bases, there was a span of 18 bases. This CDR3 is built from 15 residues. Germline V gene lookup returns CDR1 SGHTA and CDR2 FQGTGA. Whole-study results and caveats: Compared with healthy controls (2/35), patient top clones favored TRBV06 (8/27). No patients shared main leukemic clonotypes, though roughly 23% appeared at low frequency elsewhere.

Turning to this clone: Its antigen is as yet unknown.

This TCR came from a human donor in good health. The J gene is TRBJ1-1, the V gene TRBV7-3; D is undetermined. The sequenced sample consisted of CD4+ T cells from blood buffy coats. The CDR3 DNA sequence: TGTGCCAGCAGCCCCGTCCAAATGTCGCGGACTGAAGCTTTCTTT. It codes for CASSPVQMSRTEAFF.